This paragraph covers one TCR beta chain sequence. The data originate from a study of T cells in tumors after PD-1 blockade. Clones were read by immunoSEQ multiplex PCR, and TCRdb kept only the in-frame ones, dropping some. The repertoire holds more than 50,000 clones, with over 65% as singletons. V was clipped by 5 bases and J by 2 bases, with 16 bases between them. This CDR3 comprises 16 residues. Per the germline V gene, CDR1 is SGHNT and CDR2 is YENEEA. The rearrangement links TRBV11-3 to TRBJ2-1, with TRBD2 as a possible D gene (5 bases). The specimen comprised PBMCs, sampled after anti-PD-1 treatment. This TCR was sampled from a human donor with basal cell carcinoma. DNA of the CDR3: TGTGCCAGCAGCCCAGAGGGAGCAGGAACCTACAATGAGCAGTTCTTC. Encoded protein: CASSPEGAGTYNEQFF.